Each of the 5 T cell receptor beta chains below was sequenced from the same sample in a study of blood T cell repertoires in COVID-19. Profiling relied on immunoSEQ multiplex PCR, and the TCRdb table lists in-frame clones only, not all of them. The repertoire holds about 98,000 clones, 70% to 90% seen once, with approximately 4.9% in the top ten. Sequenced material: peripheral blood. The origin of the receptors is a man aged 65 to 79 with acute or convalescent COVID-19.

V gene TRBV28 combines with J gene TRBJ1-2, with a tentative D call TRBD1 (6 bases). The CDR3 spans 13 residues. Between the trimmed V and J ends, which lost 7 bases and 4 bases, there was a span of 13 bases. CDR1 and CDR2 (germline): MDHEN, SYDVKM. This chain's CDR3 is CASTGQLLYGYTF. DNA of the CDR3: TGTGCCAGCACCGGACAGCTGCTCTATGGCTACACCTTC.

The rearrangement uses TRBV5-1 and TRBJ1-1; 7 positions agree with TRBD1. This CDR3 has 15 amino acids. Germline V gene sequence: CDR1 SGHRS, CDR2 YFSETQ. With V trimmed by 4 bases and J by 0 bases, 6 bases remained unmatched. CDR3 sequence: CASSPGTEMNTEAFF. DNA of the CDR3: TGCGCCAGCAGCCCCGGGACAGAGATGAACACTGAAGCTTTCTTT.

The sample holds a few counts of this clone. The gene calls are TRBV5-1 and TRBJ2-3; 8 nucleotides line up with TRBD2. Per germline, CDR1 SGHRS and CDR2 YFSETQ. The CDR3 spans 15 residues. Unmatched junction bases numbered 6, after V lost 4 bases and J lost 2 bases. The CDR3 region is CASSSSGGNTDTQYF. The CDR3 nucleotides read TGCGCCAGCAGCAGCAGCGGGGGTAACACAGATACGCAGTATTTT.

The rearrangement joins TRBV5-1 to TRBJ1-4; 7 nucleotides line up with TRBD1. The J segment lost 8 bases and the V segment lost 4 bases, leaving 14 bases of the junction unmatched. The CDR3 is 16 amino acids. Germline loops: CDR1 SGHRS, CDR2 YFSETQ. The CDR3, as DNA: TGCGCCAGCAGCCCCCCCGGGACAGACATTCAAGAAAAACTGTTTTTT. Translation gives CASSPPGTDIQEKLFF.

The chain links TRBV28 to TRBJ1-1, with a weak D call TRBD1 (6 bases). Looked up from germline, CDR1 is MDHEN and CDR2 is SYDVKM. Between the trimmed V and J ends, which lost 1 base and 5 bases, there was a span of 23 bases. This CDR3 is 18 amino acids long. This CDR3 reads CASSLLAITGPKGTEAFF. CDR3 in DNA: TGTGCCAGCAGTTTATTGGCGATAACAGGGCCCAAGGGTACTGAAGCTTTCTTT.